These T cell receptor beta chains were read from a single sample in a study of blood T cell repertoires in COVID-19. Profiled with immunoSEQ multiplex PCR; TCRdb holds only in-frame clones, not every one. Altogether 68,000 or so clones are present, 70% to 90% being singletons, with the ten largest covering roughly 2.7%. Sequenced material: peripheral blood. The receptors here all came from a man between 65 and 85 years old with active or convalescent COVID-19. The CDR3 runs from the conserved cysteine through the conserved F or W. Each record gives: V gene, D gene, clone size, J gene, CDR3 protein, CDR3 DNA. The D gene is left open where the match is weak. Size values are once, few and many counts, or a class for expanded clones, and some rows have none.

v_call: TRBV5-1; d_call: NA; clone_size: NA; j_call: TRBJ2-1; cdr3_aa: CASSLRGRASYNEQFF; cdr3_nt: TGCGCCAGCAGCTTGCGTGGGCGGGCCTCCTACAATGAGCAGTTCTTC
v_call: TRBV5-1; d_call: NA; clone_size: NA; j_call: TRBJ2-3; cdr3_aa: CASSPPGEDTQYF; cdr3_nt: TGCGCCAGCAGCCCGCCCGGTGAAGATACGCAGTATTTT
v_call: TRBV2; d_call: NA; clone_size: NA; j_call: TRBJ2-2; cdr3_aa: CASSDQAGELFF; cdr3_nt: TGTGCCAGCAGTGACCAGGCCGGGGAGCTGTTTTTT
v_call: TRBV28; d_call: TRBD1; clone_size: NA; j_call: TRBJ2-6; cdr3_aa: CASSPYRGLSSGANVLTF; cdr3_nt: TGTGCCAGCAGTCCCTACAGGGGGCTAAGCTCTGGGGCCAACGTCCTGACTTTC
v_call: TRBV2; d_call: NA; clone_size: NA; j_call: TRBJ1-3; cdr3_aa: CASSGGGSGNTIYF; cdr3_nt: TGTGCCAGCAGTGGCGGAGGCTCTGGAAACACCATATATTTT
v_call: TRBV5-1; d_call: NA; clone_size: NA; j_call: TRBJ1-5; cdr3_aa: CASSLWDFICNQPQHF; cdr3_nt: TGCGCCAGCAGCTTATGGGACTTTATCTGCAATCAGCCCCAGCATTTT
v_call: TRBV19; d_call: TRBD1; clone_size: NA; j_call: TRBJ1-6; cdr3_aa: CASSTDRGNSPLHF; cdr3_nt: TGTGCCAGTAGCACGGACAGGGGTAATTCACCCCTCCACTTT
v_call: TRBV6-5; d_call: TRBD1; clone_size: NA; j_call: TRBJ2-1; cdr3_aa: CASRGGQGVYNEQFF; cdr3_nt: TGTGCCAGCAGAGGGGGACAGGGGGTTTACAATGAGCAGTTCTTC
v_call: TRBV9; d_call: NA; clone_size: NA; j_call: TRBJ2-2; cdr3_aa: CASSVELAPFGELFF; cdr3_nt: TGTGCCAGCAGCGTAGAACTAGCCCCCTTTGGGGAGCTGTTTTTT
v_call: TRBV3-1/TRBV3-2; d_call: NA; clone_size: once; j_call: TRBJ1-5; cdr3_aa: CASSRTASNQPQHF; cdr3_nt: TGTGCCAGCAGCCGGACAGCTAGCAATCAGCCCCAGCATTTT
v_call: TRBV6-5; d_call: TRBD2; clone_size: NA; j_call: TRBJ2-1; cdr3_aa: CASKPSGGYNEQFF; cdr3_nt: TGTGCCAGCAAACCTAGCGGGGGTTACAATGAGCAGTTCTTC
v_call: TRBV18; d_call: NA; clone_size: NA; j_call: TRBJ2-7; cdr3_aa: CASSLKEAYEQYF; cdr3_nt: TGTGCCAGCTCTCTTAAGGAGGCCTACGAGCAGTACTTC
v_call: TRBV10-3; d_call: NA; clone_size: NA; j_call: TRBJ1-5; cdr3_aa: CATMGASNQPQHF; cdr3_nt: TGTGCCACCATGGGGGCGAGCAATCAGCCCCAGCATTTT
v_call: TRBV2; d_call: NA; clone_size: NA; j_call: TRBJ1-6; cdr3_aa: CASRQGRNSPLHF; cdr3_nt: TGTGCCAGCAGGCAGGGGCGGAATTCACCCCTCCACTTT
v_call: TRBV11-2; d_call: TRBD1; clone_size: NA; j_call: TRBJ2-7; cdr3_aa: CASSRDSSYEQYF; cdr3_nt: TGTGCCAGCAGCAGGGACAGCTCCTACGAGCAGTACTTC
v_call: TRBV25-1; d_call: TRBD1; clone_size: NA; j_call: TRBJ1-6; cdr3_aa: CASSDTGGGESPLHF; cdr3_nt: TGTGCCAGCAGTGATACAGGGGGAGGGGAGTCACCCCTCCACTTT
v_call: TRBV12-3/TRBV12-4; d_call: NA; clone_size: NA; j_call: TRBJ1-2; cdr3_aa: CASSEIGDGGYTF; cdr3_nt: TGTGCCAGCAGCGAGATCGGAGACGGTGGCTACACCTTC
v_call: TRBV30; d_call: NA; clone_size: once; j_call: TRBJ1-1; cdr3_aa: CAWSLNTEAFF; cdr3_nt: TGTGCCTGGAGTCTCAACACTGAAGCTTTCTTT
v_call: TRBV3-1/TRBV3-2; d_call: TRBD1; clone_size: NA; j_call: TRBJ1-2; cdr3_aa: CASSPGQNVYGYTF; cdr3_nt: TGTGCCAGCAGCCCGGGACAGAACGTCTATGGCTACACCTTC
v_call: TRBV10-2; d_call: NA; clone_size: NA; j_call: TRBJ2-1; cdr3_aa: CASSPTEWEQFF; cdr3_nt: TGCGCCAGCAGCCCGACTGAATGGGAGCAGTTCTTC
v_call: TRBV7-9; d_call: TRBD1; clone_size: once; j_call: TRBJ2-1; cdr3_aa: CASSDRGFNNEQFF; cdr3_nt: TGTGCCAGCAGCGACAGGGGTTTCAACAATGAGCAGTTCTTC
v_call: TRBV28; d_call: NA; clone_size: once; j_call: TRBJ1-5; cdr3_aa: CASSLLPLSVDQPQHF; cdr3_nt: TGTGCCAGCAGTCTACTACCCCTCTCCGTTGATCAGCCCCAGCATTTT
v_call: TRBV3-1/TRBV3-2; d_call: NA; clone_size: NA; j_call: TRBJ2-5; cdr3_aa: CASKFEWRKTQYF; cdr3_nt: TGTGCCAGCAAGTTCGAGTGGAGAAAGACCCAGTACTTC
v_call: TRBV30; d_call: NA; clone_size: NA; j_call: TRBJ1-1; cdr3_aa: CAWSSGVRTEAFF; cdr3_nt: TGTGCCTGGAGTTCCGGTGTTCGAACTGAAGCTTTCTTT
v_call: TRBV6-2/TRBV6-3; d_call: NA; clone_size: NA; j_call: TRBJ2-7; cdr3_aa: CASSLDRNYEQYF; cdr3_nt: TGTGCCAGCAGCCTGGACAGAAACTACGAGCAGTACTTC
v_call: TRBV28; d_call: NA; clone_size: once; j_call: TRBJ1-1; cdr3_aa: CASMESRENTEAFF; cdr3_nt: TGTGCCAGCATGGAATCCAGGGAGAACACTGAAGCTTTCTTT
v_call: TRBV6-6; d_call: NA; clone_size: NA; j_call: TRBJ1-5; cdr3_aa: CASSPDRRGNQPQHF; cdr3_nt: TGTGCCAGCAGTCCCGACAGGCGGGGGAATCAGCCCCAGCATTTT
v_call: TRBV5-8; d_call: NA; clone_size: NA; j_call: TRBJ2-2; cdr3_aa: CASSLDGGKRGTGELFF; cdr3_nt: TGTGCCAGCAGCTTGGATGGCGGGAAAAGGGGAACCGGGGAGCTGTTTTTT
v_call: TRBV7-8; d_call: NA; clone_size: NA; j_call: TRBJ1-3; cdr3_aa: CASSSFPSGNTIYF; cdr3_nt: TGTGCCAGCAGCTCCTTCCCTTCTGGAAACACCATATATTTT
v_call: TRBV11-3; d_call: NA; clone_size: NA; j_call: TRBJ1-1; cdr3_aa: CASSLGANTEAFF; cdr3_nt: TGTGCCAGCAGCTTAGGAGCGAACACTGAAGCTTTCTTT
v_call: TRBV6-1; d_call: NA; clone_size: NA; j_call: TRBJ1-1; cdr3_aa: CASSERGRRTTEAFF; cdr3_nt: TGTGCCAGCAGTGAACGGGGTAGAAGGACCACTGAAGCTTTCTTT
v_call: TRBV6-2/TRBV6-3; d_call: NA; clone_size: NA; j_call: TRBJ1-2; cdr3_aa: CASSYKRAGDGYTF; cdr3_nt: TGTGCCAGCAGTTACAAGAGGGCAGGGGATGGCTACACCTTC
v_call: TRBV5-1; d_call: TRBD1; clone_size: once; j_call: TRBJ2-2; cdr3_aa: CASSLDRADTGELFF; cdr3_nt: TGCGCCAGCAGCCTCGACAGGGCGGACACCGGGGAGCTGTTTTTT
v_call: TRBV11-2; d_call: NA; clone_size: once; j_call: TRBJ2-6; cdr3_aa: CASSPIGQPSPGANVLTF; cdr3_nt: TGTGCCAGCAGCCCGATAGGACAGCCGAGCCCTGGGGCCAACGTCCTGACTTTC
v_call: TRBV19; d_call: TRBD1; clone_size: once; j_call: TRBJ2-1; cdr3_aa: CASSMWPGTGEDEQFF; cdr3_nt: TGTGCCAGTAGTATGTGGCCCGGGACAGGAGAAGATGAGCAGTTCTTC
v_call: TRBV28; d_call: NA; clone_size: NA; j_call: TRBJ1-5; cdr3_aa: CASRTGNQPQHF; cdr3_nt: TGTGCCAGCCGGACAGGCAATCAGCCCCAGCATTTT
v_call: TRBV5-1; d_call: TRBD1; clone_size: NA; j_call: TRBJ2-3; cdr3_aa: CASSFLGDSFTDTQYF; cdr3_nt: TGCGCCAGCAGCTTTTTAGGGGACAGTTTCACAGATACGCAGTATTTT
v_call: TRBV5-1; d_call: TRBD2; clone_size: NA; j_call: TRBJ2-1; cdr3_aa: CASSSPGLGGNGFF; cdr3_nt: TGCGCCAGCTCTTCTCCGGGACTGGGGGGGAATGGGTTCTTC
v_call: TRBV5-5; d_call: TRBD1; clone_size: NA; j_call: TRBJ1-2; cdr3_aa: CASSGGTATNYGYTF; cdr3_nt: TGTGCCAGCAGCGGAGGGACAGCAACTAACTATGGCTACACCTTC
v_call: TRBV30; d_call: NA; clone_size: NA; j_call: TRBJ2-3; cdr3_aa: CAWSVGQDTDTQYF; cdr3_nt: TGTGCCTGGAGTGTGGGGCAGGACACAGATACGCAGTATTTT
v_call: TRBV6-5; d_call: NA; clone_size: few; j_call: TRBJ2-7; cdr3_aa: CASRPPTGSYEQYF; cdr3_nt: TGTGCCAGCAGGCCGCCGACGGGATCCTACGAGCAGTACTTC
v_call: TRBV7-3; d_call: NA; clone_size: NA; j_call: TRBJ2-1; cdr3_aa: CASSLMASKNEQFF; cdr3_nt: TGTGCCAGCAGCTTAATGGCTAGCAAGAATGAGCAGTTCTTC
v_call: TRBV5-4; d_call: NA; clone_size: NA; j_call: TRBJ1-1; cdr3_aa: CASSLRGRAEAFF; cdr3_nt: TGTGCCAGCAGCTTGAGGGGCAGAGCTGAAGCTTTCTTT
v_call: TRBV29-1; d_call: NA; clone_size: NA; j_call: TRBJ1-5; cdr3_aa: CSVRTGRTDQPQHF; cdr3_nt: TGCAGCGTCAGAACAGGGCGGACTGATCAGCCCCAGCATTTT
v_call: TRBV27; d_call: TRBD1; clone_size: NA; j_call: TRBJ1-1; cdr3_aa: CASSSGQVSTEAFF; cdr3_nt: TGTGCCAGCAGTTCGGGACAGGTGAGCACTGAAGCTTTCTTT
v_call: TRBV2; d_call: TRBD2; clone_size: few; j_call: TRBJ2-2; cdr3_aa: CASRGLAGGRNTGELFF; cdr3_nt: TGTGCCAGCAGGGGACTAGCGGGGGGCCGAAACACCGGGGAGCTGTTTTTT
v_call: TRBV6-6; d_call: NA; clone_size: NA; j_call: TRBJ2-1; cdr3_aa: CASSYGENEQFF; cdr3_nt: TGTGCCAGCAGTTACGGGGAGAATGAGCAGTTCTTC
v_call: TRBV13; d_call: TRBD2; clone_size: NA; j_call: TRBJ2-1; cdr3_aa: CASSPGTSPSNEQFF; cdr3_nt: TGTGCCAGCAGCCCCGGGACTAGCCCCTCCAATGAGCAGTTCTTC
v_call: TRBV2; d_call: NA; clone_size: NA; j_call: TRBJ1-6; cdr3_aa: CASSEVYMNSPLHF; cdr3_nt: TGTGCCAGCAGTGAAGTTTATATGAATTCACCCCTCCACTTT
v_call: TRBV29-1; d_call: TRBD1; clone_size: NA; j_call: TRBJ1-5; cdr3_aa: CSFLSHRGLDQPQHF; cdr3_nt: TGCAGCTTCTTGTCGCACAGGGGGCTGGATCAGCCCCAGCATTTT
v_call: TRBV3-1/TRBV3-2; d_call: NA; clone_size: NA; j_call: TRBJ1-6; cdr3_aa: CASSQALNSPLHF; cdr3_nt: TGTGCCAGCAGCCAAGCCCTGAATTCACCCCTCCACTTT